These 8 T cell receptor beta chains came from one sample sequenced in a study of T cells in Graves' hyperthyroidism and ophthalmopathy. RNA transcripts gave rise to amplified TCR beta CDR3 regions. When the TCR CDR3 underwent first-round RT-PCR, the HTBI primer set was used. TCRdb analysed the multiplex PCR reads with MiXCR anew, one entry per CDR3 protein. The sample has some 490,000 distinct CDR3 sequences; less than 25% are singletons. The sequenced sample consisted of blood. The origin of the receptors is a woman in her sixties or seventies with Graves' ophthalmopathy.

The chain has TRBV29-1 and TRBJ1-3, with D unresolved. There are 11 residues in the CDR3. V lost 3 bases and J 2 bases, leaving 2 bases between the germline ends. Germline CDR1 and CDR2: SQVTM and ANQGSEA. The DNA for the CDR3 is TGCAGCGTTGACGCTGGAAACACCATATATTTT. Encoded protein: CSVDAGNTIYF.

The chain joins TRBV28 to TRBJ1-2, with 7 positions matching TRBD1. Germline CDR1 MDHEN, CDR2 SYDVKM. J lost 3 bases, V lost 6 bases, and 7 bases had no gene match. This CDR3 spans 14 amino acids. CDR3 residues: CASRGEGQYYGYTF. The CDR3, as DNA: TGTGCCAGCAGGGGGGAGGGACAGTACTATGGCTACACCTTC.

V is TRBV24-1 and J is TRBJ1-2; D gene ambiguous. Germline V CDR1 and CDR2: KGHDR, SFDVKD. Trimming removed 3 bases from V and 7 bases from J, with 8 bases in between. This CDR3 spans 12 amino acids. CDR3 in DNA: TGTGCCACCAGTGATCCGACCTGTGGCTACACCTTC. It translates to CATSDPTCGYTF.

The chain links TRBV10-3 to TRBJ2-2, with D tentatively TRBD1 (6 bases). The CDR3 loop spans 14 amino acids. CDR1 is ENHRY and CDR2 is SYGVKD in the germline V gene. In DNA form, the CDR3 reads TGTGCAACCCAGGGGAGTTCGAACACCGGGGAGCTGTTTTTT. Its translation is CATQGSSNTGELFF.

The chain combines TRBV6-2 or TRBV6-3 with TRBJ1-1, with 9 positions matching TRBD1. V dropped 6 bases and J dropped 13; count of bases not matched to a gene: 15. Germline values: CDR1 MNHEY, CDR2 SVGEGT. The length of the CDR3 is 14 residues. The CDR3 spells CASRWTGDARMGFF. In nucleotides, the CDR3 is TGTGCCAGCAGGTGGACAGGGGACGCTAGAATGGGTTTCTTT.

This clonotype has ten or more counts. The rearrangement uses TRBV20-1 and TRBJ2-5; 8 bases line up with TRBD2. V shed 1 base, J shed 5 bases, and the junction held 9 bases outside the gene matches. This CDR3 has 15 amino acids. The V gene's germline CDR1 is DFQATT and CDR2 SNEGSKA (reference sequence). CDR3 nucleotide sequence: TGCAGTGCTAGAGTTCGAGCGGGAGTCGGCGAGACCCAGTACTTC. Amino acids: CSARVRAGVGETQYF.

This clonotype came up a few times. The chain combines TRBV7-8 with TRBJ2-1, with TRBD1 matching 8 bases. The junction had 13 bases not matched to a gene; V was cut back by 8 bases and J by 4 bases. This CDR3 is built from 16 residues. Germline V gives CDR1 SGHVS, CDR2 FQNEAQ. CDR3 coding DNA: TGTGCCAGCTCCCTGGGCCCGACAGGGGCGTACAATGAGCAGTTCTTC. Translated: CASSLGPTGAYNEQFF.

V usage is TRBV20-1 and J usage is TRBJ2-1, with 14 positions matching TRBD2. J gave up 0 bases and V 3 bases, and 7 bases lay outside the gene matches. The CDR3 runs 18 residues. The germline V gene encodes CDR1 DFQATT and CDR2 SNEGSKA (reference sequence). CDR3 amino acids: CSASGGLAGVRSYNEQFF. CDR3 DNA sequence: TGCAGTGCTAGCGGGGGACTAGCGGGAGTCCGCTCCTACAATGAGCAGTTCTTC.